What follows are 7 T cell receptor beta chains derived from one specimen sequenced in a study of T cells in Graves' hyperthyroidism and ophthalmopathy. TCR beta CDR3 regions were amplified from RNA transcripts. RT-PCR in the first round (using the HTBI primer set) targeted the TCR CDR3. Via MiXCR, TCRdb re-called the multiplex PCR reads, giving one row per CDR3 protein. The profile shows 250,000 or so distinct CDR3 sequences, 15% of them singletons. The sample consisted of blood. The receptors stem from a woman between 50 and 59 years old with Graves' hyperthyroidism that later progressed to Graves' ophthalmopathy.

A few counts support this clonotype. Relative to the germline gene, one junction end is altered; a read error may explain this. The V and J genes are TRBV10-2 and TRBJ2-7, with D possibly being TRBD1 (5 bases). Germline values: CDR1 WSHSY, CDR2 SAAADI. The CDR3 length is 18 residues. In DNA, the CDR3 is TGCGGCAGCAGTGAGTCGAGAGGATCAGGGTGGGTTCCCTACGAGCAGTACTTC. Protein sequence: CGSSESRGSGWVPYEQYF.

This clonotype was counted many times. The chain couples TRBV15 to TRBJ2-7; 11 nucleotides match TRBD1. Germline values: CDR1 LNHNV, CDR2 YYDKDF (reference sequence). This CDR3 is 14 amino acids long. Trimming removed 8 bases from V and 2 bases from J; junction bases left unmatched: 5. This chain's CDR3 is CATRDRGAPYEQYF. CDR3 bases: TGTGCCACCCGGGACAGGGGGGCGCCCTACGAGCAGTACTTC.

This clonotype has a count of ten or more. J is TRBJ1-6 and V is TRBV2; D gene ambiguous. The CDR3 totals 14 residues. Germline CDR1 is SNHLY and CDR2 is FYNNEI. V was clipped by 0 bases and J by 7 bases, with 7 bases between them. The CDR3 sequence: CASSEAGPNSPLHF. The DNA of the CDR3 is TGTGCCAGCAGTGAAGCAGGGCCGAATTCACCCCTCCACTTT.

In its sample, this clonotype was seen many times. This sequence joins TRBV6-1 and TRBJ1-1; no definite D call. The CDR3 extends over 14 amino acids. Germline V gene data show CDR1 as MNHNS and CDR2 as SASEGT. The V and J ends lost 7 bases and 0 bases respectively, with 12 bases between them. CDR3 residues: CASKSPNLNTEAFF. The DNA for the CDR3 is TGTGCCAGCAAATCTCCCAACCTGAACACTGAAGCTTTCTTT.

This clonotype was observed at least ten times. The chain recombines TRBV12-3 or TRBV12-4 with TRBJ1-1; D may be TRBD1 (5 bases). The CDR3 covers 12 residues. CDR3 nucleotide sequence: TGTGCAGCCCGAAGGGGATCCACTGAAGCTTTCTTT. Translation gives CAARRGSTEAFF.

The rearrangement links TRBV5-6 to TRBJ2-5; tentatively, D is TRBD2 (6 bases). The germline V and J ends were trimmed by 7 bases and 4 bases, with 14 bases remaining between them. Germline CDR1 and CDR2: SGHDT and YYEEEE. The CDR3 sequence is 13 residues long. The CDR3 reads CASGRGLPETQYF. Written as DNA, the CDR3 is TGTGCCAGCGGGCGGGGACTCCCAGAGACCCAGTACTTC. Combining the CDR3 with reference TRBV5-6 and TRBJ2-5 gives the whole variable domain DAGVTQSPTHLIKTRGQQVTLRCSPKSGHDTVSWYQQALGQGPQFIFQYYEEEERQRGNFPDRFSGHQFPNYSSELNVNALLLGDSALYLCASGRGLPETQYFGPGTRLLVL.

This clonotype has at least ten counts. The chain carries TRBV3-1 and TRBJ1-1; D is ambiguous. This CDR3 contains 13 residues. V lost 10 bases and J lost 6, with 18 bases in between. CDR1 and CDR2 (germline): LGHDT, YNNKEL (reference sequence). CDR3 sequence: CATEPLSRAEAFF. In DNA, the CDR3 is TGTGCCACCGAACCTCTCTCGAGGGCTGAAGCTTTCTTT.